This TCR beta chain comes out of a study of a mutant IDH1 vaccine in newly diagnosed glioma. Overall study context: The sex distribution of treated patients was about 62% male and approximately 40% female, with a mean age of roughly 40 years.

Comment on this clone: The antigen is undetermined.

Indicated time point: week 47, end of study. Vaccination comprised doses that each held 300 ug of mutant IDH1 20-mer peptide, plus topical imiquimod. The CDR3 has 13 residues. Germline V lookup: CDR1 MNHEY, CDR2 SMNVEV (reference sequence). The V end was cut by 2 bases, the J end by 3 bases, with 8 bases between. Clones were read by immunoSEQ multiplex PCR, and TCRdb kept only the in-frame ones, dropping some. The sample includes tens of thousands of clones, roughly four fifths of them seen just once. This sequence originates from a man aged 25 to 40 with glioma. The chain links TRBV27 to TRBJ2-7; D ambiguous. Sample: PBMCs, taken from a glioma patient whose treatment included an IDH1 peptide vaccine. CDR3 DNA sequence: TGTGCCAGCAGTTTAAGGCAGAGCTACGAGCAGTACTTC. This sequence encodes CASSLRQSYEQYF.